A single sample gave rise to the 13 T cell receptor beta chains below, sequenced in a study of spatial heterogeneity in lung cancer. TCRdb independently ran MiXCR on the 5' RACE reads; one entry per CDR3 protein. The top ten hold 10% of the sample, which has around 18,000 distinct CDR3 sequences, roughly 5.7% seen once. No antigen has been identified for these receptors. Time point described: sample taken at primary tumor resection. Study findings and constraints: For expanded intratumoral alpha and beta TCRs, counts tracked tumor mutation counts.

The material was lung tumor tissue, obtained at surgery. The receptors come from a female donor with early-stage non-small cell lung cancer.

The sample holds many counts of this clonotype. The V and J genes are TRBV7-2 and TRBJ2-1; no reliable D call. The CDR3 is made up of 13 amino acids. The V end lost 3 bases, the J end lost 4 bases, and 7 bases lay between the germline ends. The germline V gene encodes CDR1 SGHTA and CDR2 FQGNSA. The CDR3 DNA reads as TGTGCCAGCAGCTTTGTACAGTACAATGAGCAGTTCTTC. As protein: CASSFVQYNEQFF.

The chain has TRBV9 and TRBJ1-3, with a possible D match to TRBD1 (5 bases). The CDR3 contains 17 residues. From germline, CDR1 is SGDLS and CDR2 YYNGEE. Trimming shortened V by 3 bases and J by 0 bases, and 16 bases separated the two germline ends. CDR3 sequence: CASSAQVGGSSGNTIYF. The CDR3 coding sequence is TGTGCCAGCAGCGCCCAAGTGGGGGGGAGCTCTGGAAACACCATATATTTT.

CDR3 coding DNA: TGCAGTGCTAGAAAGACAGGGCGGAACACTGAAGCTTTCTTT. Its protein is CSARKTGRNTEAFF. V is TRBV20-1 and J is TRBJ1-1; 7 positions agree with TRBD1. Losses at the gene ends were 2 bases for V and 1 base for J; bases not matched to a gene: 4. The germline V gene has CDR1 DFQATT and CDR2 SNEGSKA (reference sequence). The CDR3 consists of 14 residues.

This clonotype was observed many times. In nucleotides, the CDR3 is TGTGCCAGCACCCTGACCCCTACGGACAGGGTCTATGGCTACACCTTC. Amino acid sequence: CASTLTPTDRVYGYTF. This chain links TRBV5-5 with TRBJ1-2, with TRBD1 identical over 8 bases. Germline CDR1 reads SGHKS; CDR2 reads YYEKEE (reference sequence). The CDR3 is 16 residues long. With V trimmed by 6 bases and J by 4 bases, 14 bases remained unmatched.

The chain has TRBV12-3 or TRBV12-4 and TRBJ2-7; TRBD1 matches at 8 bases. CDR3 size: 16 residues. With V trimmed by 6 bases and J by 0 bases, 10 bases remained unmatched. CDR3 in DNA: TGTGCCAGCAGGGGGGCCGGGACAGGCAACTCCTACGAGCAGTACTTC. Translated: CASRGAGTGNSYEQYF.

This clonotype has ten or more counts. The chain employs TRBV6-6 and TRBJ2-7; TRBD1 matches 12 bases. The CDR3 is 15 amino acids. J gave up 6 bases and V 5 bases, and 8 bases lay outside the gene matches. Germline assignment: CDR1 MNHNY and CDR2 SVGAGI (reference sequence). The CDR3 DNA is TGTGCCAGCAGTGTCGGGACAGGGGGCCGTCTCGAGCAGTACTTC. Encoded protein: CASSVGTGGRLEQYF.

This clonotype is termed medium-sized. This chain joins TRBV3-1 and TRBJ1-6; 7 bases fit TRBD1. CDR1 is LGHDT and CDR2 is YNNKEL in the germline V gene (reference sequence). The junction had 2 bases not matched to a gene; V was cut back by 4 bases and J by 5 bases. There are 14 residues in the CDR3. DNA for the CDR3: TGTGCCAGCAGCCGCGGACAGGATAATTCACCCCTCCACTTT. It codes for CASSRGQDNSPLHF.

This clonotype was recorded a few times. V gene TRBV7-9 combines with J gene TRBJ2-7; 11 nucleotides match TRBD1. V lost 4 bases, J lost 7 bases, and 6 bases stayed unmatched. From germline, CDR1 is SEHNR and CDR2 FQNEAQ (reference sequence). This CDR3 spans 14 amino acids. The DNA for the CDR3 is TGTGCCAGCAGCTCGGACAGGGGGCTTTGGGAGCAGTACTTC. Its translation: CASSSDRGLWEQYF.

This clonotype was observed at least ten times. The chain links TRBV3-1 to TRBJ2-1, with 8 bases matching TRBD2. Germline CDR1 and CDR2: LGHDT and YNNKEL (reference sequence). The CDR3 extends over 15 amino acids. J was trimmed by 4 bases and V by 0 bases; bases with no gene match: 2. CDR3 sequence (DNA): TGTGCCAGCAGCCAAGACGGGAGGGAATACAATGAGCAGTTCTTC. It specifies CASSQDGREYNEQFF.

In this sample, this clonotype turned up many times. The CDR3 DNA follows: TGCGCCAGCAGCTTGGGGAGGAGATATGAGCAGTTCTTC. The encoded protein is CASSLGRRYEQFF. V gene TRBV5-1 combines with J gene TRBJ2-1; D possibly corresponds to TRBD2 (5 bases). Germline V gene lookup returns CDR1 SGHRS and CDR2 YFSETQ. There are 13 residues in the CDR3. The V and J ends lost 0 bases and 8 bases respectively, with 9 bases between them.

The chain carries TRBV10-3 and TRBJ2-3; 11 bases line up with TRBD2. Germline V gene data show CDR1 as ENHRY and CDR2 as SYGVKD. The CDR3 has 16 residues. V was pared by 6 bases and J by 4 bases, with 9 bases of the junction left unmatched. The CDR3 DNA follows: TGTGCCATCAGATCCGGGACTAGCGGCCTCGCAGATACGCAGTATTTT. Its protein is CAIRSGTSGLADTQYF.

This clonotype was recorded a few times. The rearrangement joins TRBV6-6 to TRBJ2-2, with a weak D call TRBD2 (6 bases). Germline CDR1 MNHNY, CDR2 SVGAGI (reference sequence). V was clipped by 7 bases and J by 5 bases, with 14 bases between them. This CDR3 is built from 14 residues. The CDR3 DNA sequence: TGTGCCAGCATGTACGGGAGTCGGACCGGGGAGCTGTTTTTT. This translates into CASMYGSRTGELFF.

This clonotype was counted ten times or more. V usage is TRBV20-1 and J usage is TRBJ2-7; D gene unclear. Per germline, CDR1 DFQATT and CDR2 SNEGSKA (reference sequence). Trimming cost V 4 bases and J 0 bases, with 13 bases left between them. The CDR3 is 14 residues long. Written as DNA, the CDR3 is TGCAGTGCTACCCCCGTGCGGTACTCCTACGAGCAGTACTTC. Translating gives CSATPVRYSYEQYF.